This T cell receptor (beta chain) was identified in a study of beta chain features in type 1 diabetes. J was trimmed by 1 base and V by 4 bases; bases with no gene match: 12. The CDR3 spans 19 residues. CDR1 is SGHTA, CDR2 FQGNSA, per germline. This clone was recorded a few times. Antigen specificity is unknown. Study outcomes and limitations: More deletions and fewer insertions at VDJ junctions were found in patients with type 1 diabetes. There was a moderate but significant shortening of TCRB CDR3s in all four CD4+ subsets of Type 1 diabetes patients.

Sequencing targeted expressed TCRB transcripts, as all isolated RNA had been reverse transcribed. Profiled with immunoSEQ multiplex PCR; TCRdb holds only in-frame clones, not every one. This sample has 810,000 or so clones, with about 17% found just once. Sequenced material: naive CD4+ T cells from blood. The chain employs TRBV7-2 and TRBJ1-4, with 10 positions matching TRBD1. The receptor's source is a woman under 30 in good health. The CDR3 protein is CASSSPGQGLAGTNEKLFF. CDR3 nucleotide sequence: TGTGCCAGCAGCTCCCCGGGACAGGGGTTAGCAGGAACTAATGAAAAACTGTTTTTT.